This paragraph covers one T cell receptor beta chain sequence. Its antigen target is currently unknown. Base qualities are not provided; no much larger clone lies one nucleotide away. This record comes from a study of identifying expanded T cells in peripheral blood (dated by TCRdb to about 2019). A note on the overall study: Technical replicates were generated by sequencing separate aliquots of the same genomic DNA pool, with four replicates compared pairwise. Points the paper makes about the study in general: Variance in clone template counts between two-week samples significantly increased with total template count across all healthy donors. The beta-binomial model significantly reduced the number of clones called differentially abundant and the false-positive rate across all healthy-donor time intervals. The binomial model flagged 0.9 to 1.5 differentially abundant clones between technical replicates but around 15 over around two weeks and around 20 over around four weeks. The authors expected that over much longer intervals, such as months to years, biological variance in healthy repertoires might increase even further.

Via the germline V gene, CDR1 is SGHVS and CDR2 FQNEAQ. Counted from cysteine to phenylalanine, this CDR3 has 15 amino acids. Only the CDR3 DNA is retained, 45 bases long and in frame from the first base. Unmatched junction bases come to 5, with V trimmed by 5 bases and J by 1 base. The immunoSEQ Assay, which uses bias-controlled multiplex PCR amplification of genomic DNA, was used to profile TCRbeta CDR3 regions. The authors' analysis ran thus. The absolute abundance of each unique TCRbeta CDR3 region was quantified after sequences were collapsed and filtered. Differential abundance was assessed using a binomial (Fisher-equivalent) model and a beta-binomial model in which time-dependent variance fitted from healthy donors was added. Clones with fewer than 5 combined templates were removed, and a clone was called differentially abundant if the clone's Benjamini-Hochberg FDR was below 0.01. Using the form v = (b*log(k)+a)^2, the beta-binomial variance was modeled as a function of the total template count across the two samples. The source is immuneACCESS, and TCRdb retained only in-frame sequences with V and J called. Part of the clones is not carried over; for the studies checked, unresolved V genes explain less than half of this, and the remainder is unexplained. V and J calls and clone size come straight from that table; D and trimming were deduced from the DNA. Across this sample there are about 82,000 clones, with roughly 90% seen only once. The ten most abundant clones make up around 7% of the sample.

No immune events such as infections were documented for the healthy donors during the collection period. Blood repertoires from healthy donors were used as a training cohort for calibrating time-dependent variance in a beta-binomial model of differential abundance of T-cell clones. The training cohort was composed of some ten healthy donors, 3 female and 7 male. The donors were between roughly 25 and 70 years old, with an average age of approximately 45 years. Obtained from a commercial supplier, whole blood was collected from each healthy donor at three time points set around 14 days apart. For immunosequencing, genomic DNA was extracted from whole blood that had not been sorted.

In this chain, TRBV7-8 is recombined with TRBJ1-5, with 7 junctional bases fitting TRBD1. Sequenced: blood. The clonotype comes from a person between 18 and 69 years old in good health. The DNA reads as follows: TGTGCCAGCAGCGCCCGGACAGGAAGCAATCAGCCCCAGCATTTT. Translated, it gives CASSARTGSNQPQHF.